Listed below are T cell receptor beta chains from one sample, sequenced in a study of Ad26.COV2.S vaccination and SARS-CoV-2 variants. TCRdb keeps only in-frame clones here, not all; method: immunoSEQ multiplex PCR. The sample lists 350,000 to 400,000 clones, around nine tenths seen once, with roughly 3.2% in the top ten. The specimen was peripheral blood, collected in a trial of Ad26.COV2.S vaccine versus placebo. The receptors here all came from a person aged 18-65 years who received the Ad26.COV2.S COVID-19 vaccine or a placebo. Both conserved end residues are part of each CDR3. The D gene is left open where the match is weak. Clone size, where shown, is once, few, many, or a class for clones that have expanded.

CASSSRLAGGLDTQYF | TGTGCCAGCAGTTCCCGACTAGCGGGGGGCCTAGATACGCAGTATTTT | TRBJ2-3 | TRBV28 | once | 16 | TRBD2
CSVLEVSGYTF | TGCAGCGTCCTCGAGGTCTCTGGCTACACCTTC | TRBJ1-2 | TRBV29-1 | NA | 11 | NA
CASSSGIRGEAFF | TGTGCCAGCAGCTCGGGAATTCGGGGTGAAGCTTTCTTT | TRBJ1-1 | TRBV11-3 | NA | 13 | NA
CASSWGRDGEETQYF | TGTGCCAGCAGTTGGGGTAGGGACGGGGAAGAGACCCAGTACTTC | TRBJ2-5 | TRBV6-5 | NA | 15 | NA
CASSINRENTEAFF | TGTGCCAGTAGTATAAATCGAGAGAACACTGAAGCTTTCTTT | TRBJ1-1 | TRBV19 | NA | 14 | NA
CASSEGRPNSPLHF | TGTGCCAGCAGTGAAGGGCGGCCTAATTCACCCCTCCACTTT | TRBJ1-6 | TRBV6-1 | NA | 14 | NA
CAWNWGQGLFYGYTF | TGTGCCTGGAATTGGGGACAGGGCCTCTTCTATGGCTACACCTTC | TRBJ1-2 | TRBV30 | NA | 15 | TRBD1
CASSQDSFLGGIYEQYF | TGCGCCAGCAGCCAAGATAGTTTTCTAGGGGGGATCTACGAGCAGTACTTC | TRBJ2-7 | TRBV4-3 | NA | 17 | NA
CSGTSDTQYF | TGCAGCGGAACATCGGATACGCAGTATTTT | TRBJ2-3 | TRBV29-1 | NA | 10 | NA
CASSPGGSSYEQYF | TGTGCCAGCAGCCCGGGCGGCAGCTCCTACGAGCAGTACTTC | TRBJ2-7 | TRBV7-9 | NA | 14 | NA
CASSVGTTANTEAFF | TGTGCCAGCAGCGTAGGAACGACGGCGAACACTGAAGCTTTCTTT | TRBJ1-1 | TRBV9 | NA | 15 | NA
CASSQSVPGGTGELFF | TGCGCCAGCAGTCAATCGGTGCCAGGGGGGACCGGGGAGCTGTTTTTT | TRBJ2-2 | TRBV23-1 | once | 16 | NA